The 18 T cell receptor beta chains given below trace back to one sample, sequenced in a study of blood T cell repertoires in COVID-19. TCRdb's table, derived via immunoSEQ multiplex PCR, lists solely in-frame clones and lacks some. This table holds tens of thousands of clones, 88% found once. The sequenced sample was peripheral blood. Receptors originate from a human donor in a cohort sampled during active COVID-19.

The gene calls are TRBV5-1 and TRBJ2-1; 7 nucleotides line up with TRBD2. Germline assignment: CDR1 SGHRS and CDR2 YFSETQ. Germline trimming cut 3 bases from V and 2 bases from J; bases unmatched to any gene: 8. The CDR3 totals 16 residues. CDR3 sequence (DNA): TGCGCCAGCAGCTGGGCGGGAGCGATCCCCTACAATGAGCAGTTCTTC. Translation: CASSWAGAIPYNEQFF.

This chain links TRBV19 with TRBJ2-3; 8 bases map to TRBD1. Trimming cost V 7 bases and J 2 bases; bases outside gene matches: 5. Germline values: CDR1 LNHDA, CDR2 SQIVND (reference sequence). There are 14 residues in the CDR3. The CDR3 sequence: CASIDRGLTDTQYF. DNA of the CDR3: TGTGCCAGTATTGACAGGGGCCTCACAGATACGCAGTATTTT.

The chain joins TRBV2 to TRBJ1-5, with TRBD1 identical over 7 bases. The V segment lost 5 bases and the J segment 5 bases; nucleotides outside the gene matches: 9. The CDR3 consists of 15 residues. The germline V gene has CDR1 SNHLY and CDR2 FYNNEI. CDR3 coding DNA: TGTGCCAGCAGTACCTGGACAGGCCCCGATCAGCCCCAGCATTTT. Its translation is CASSTWTGPDQPQHF.

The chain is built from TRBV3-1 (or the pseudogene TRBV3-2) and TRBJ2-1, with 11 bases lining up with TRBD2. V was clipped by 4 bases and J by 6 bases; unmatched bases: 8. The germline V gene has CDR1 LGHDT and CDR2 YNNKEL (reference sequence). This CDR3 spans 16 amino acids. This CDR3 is CASSPRRGLAVNEQFF. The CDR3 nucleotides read TGTGCCAGCAGCCCCCGTAGGGGACTAGCGGTCAATGAGCAGTTCTTC.

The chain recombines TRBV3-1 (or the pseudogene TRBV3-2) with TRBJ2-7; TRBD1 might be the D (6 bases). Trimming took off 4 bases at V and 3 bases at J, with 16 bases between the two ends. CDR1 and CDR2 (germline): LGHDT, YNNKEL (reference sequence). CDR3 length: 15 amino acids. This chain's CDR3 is CASSPRTASYYEQYF. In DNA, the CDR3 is TGTGCCAGCAGCCCCCGGACAGCCTCATACTACGAGCAGTACTTC.

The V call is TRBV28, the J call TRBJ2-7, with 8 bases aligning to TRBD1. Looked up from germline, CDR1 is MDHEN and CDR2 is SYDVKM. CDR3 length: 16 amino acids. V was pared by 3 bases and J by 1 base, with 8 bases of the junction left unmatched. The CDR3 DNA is TGTGCCAGCAGTTTCCCAGGGGGCGAGAATTCCTACGAGCAGTACTTC. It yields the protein CASSFPGGENSYEQYF.

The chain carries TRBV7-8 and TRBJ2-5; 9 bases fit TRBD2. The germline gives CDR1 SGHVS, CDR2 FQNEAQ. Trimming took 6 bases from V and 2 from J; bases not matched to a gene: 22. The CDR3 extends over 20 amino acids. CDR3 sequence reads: CASRRLSGRVGLANQETQYF. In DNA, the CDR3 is TGTGCCAGCAGGAGACTTAGCGGGAGAGTTGGACTAGCAAATCAAGAGACCCAGTACTTC.

The CDR3 loop reads CASSGDGEYGYTF. CDR3 bases: TGTGCCAGCAGTGGAGACGGGGAGTATGGCTACACCTTC. The chain employs TRBV2 and TRBJ1-2; no firm D call. The CDR3 length is 13 residues. V shed 4 bases and J shed 5 bases, with 11 bases lying between them. Germline-derived CDR1 and CDR2 are SNHLY and FYNNEI. The full variable domain, its missing parts supplied by reference TRBV2 and TRBJ1-2, is EPEVTQTPSHQVTQMGQEVILRCVPISNHLYFYWYRQILGQKVEFLVSFYNNEISEKSEIFDDQFSVERPDGSNFTLKIRSTKLEDSAMYFCASSGDGEYGYTFGSGTRLTVV.

The CDR3 spells CASSLTIGRGKETQYF. The CDR3 nucleotides read TGTGCCAGCAGCTTAACCATCGGCAGGGGAAAAGAGACCCAGTACTTC. The chain combines TRBV7-2 with TRBJ2-5; a possible D gene is TRBD1 (6 bases). V lost 2 bases and J lost 3, with 16 bases in between. The V gene's germline CDR1 is SGHTA and CDR2 FQGNSA. This CDR3 comprises 16 residues.

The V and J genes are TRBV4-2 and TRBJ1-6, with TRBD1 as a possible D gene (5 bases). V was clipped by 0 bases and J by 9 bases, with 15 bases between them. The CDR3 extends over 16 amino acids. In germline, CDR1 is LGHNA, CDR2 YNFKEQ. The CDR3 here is CASSQDNRGRVSPLHF. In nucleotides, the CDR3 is TGTGCCAGCAGCCAAGATAACCGGGGGAGGGTTTCACCCCTCCACTTT.

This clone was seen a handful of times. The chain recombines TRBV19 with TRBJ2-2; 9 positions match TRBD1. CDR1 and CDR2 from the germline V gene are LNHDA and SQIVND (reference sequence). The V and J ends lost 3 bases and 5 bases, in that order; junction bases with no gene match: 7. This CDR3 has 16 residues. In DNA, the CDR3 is TGTGCCAGTAGTATCTTGGGACAGGGAGGAACCGGGGAGCTGTTTTTT. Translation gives CASSILGQGGTGELFF.

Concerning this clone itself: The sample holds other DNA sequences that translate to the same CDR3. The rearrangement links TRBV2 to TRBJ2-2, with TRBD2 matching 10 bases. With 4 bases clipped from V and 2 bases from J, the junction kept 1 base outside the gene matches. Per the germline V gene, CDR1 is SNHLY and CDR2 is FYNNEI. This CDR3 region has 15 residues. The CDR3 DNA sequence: TGTGCCAGCAGTGGGACTAGCGGAAACACCGGGGAGCTGTTTTTT. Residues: CASSGTSGNTGELFF.

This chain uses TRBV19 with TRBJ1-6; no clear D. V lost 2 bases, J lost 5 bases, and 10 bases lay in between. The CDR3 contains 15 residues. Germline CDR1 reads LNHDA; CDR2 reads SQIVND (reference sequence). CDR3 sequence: CASSITGMDNSPLHF. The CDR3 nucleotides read TGTGCCAGTAGTATAACGGGGATGGATAATTCACCCCTCCACTTT. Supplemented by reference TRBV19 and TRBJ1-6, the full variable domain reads DGGITQSPKYLFRKEGQNVTLSCEQNLNHDAMYWYRQDPGQGLRLIYYSQIVNDFQKGDIAEGYSVSREKKESFPLTVTSAQKNPTAFYLCASSITGMDNSPLHFGNGTRLTVT.

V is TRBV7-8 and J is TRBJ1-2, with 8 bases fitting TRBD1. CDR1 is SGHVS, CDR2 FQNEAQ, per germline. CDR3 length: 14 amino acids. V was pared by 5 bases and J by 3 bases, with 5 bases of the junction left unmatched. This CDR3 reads CASSPQGGDYGYTF. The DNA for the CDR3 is TGTGCCAGCAGCCCACAGGGGGGAGACTATGGCTACACCTTC. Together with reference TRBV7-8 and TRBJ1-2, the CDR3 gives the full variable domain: GAGVSQSPRYKVAKRGQDVALRCDPISGHVSLFWYQQALGQGPEFLTYFQNEAQLDKSGLPSDRFFAERPEGSVSTLKIQRTQQEDSAVYLCASSPQGGDYGYTFGSGTRLTVV.

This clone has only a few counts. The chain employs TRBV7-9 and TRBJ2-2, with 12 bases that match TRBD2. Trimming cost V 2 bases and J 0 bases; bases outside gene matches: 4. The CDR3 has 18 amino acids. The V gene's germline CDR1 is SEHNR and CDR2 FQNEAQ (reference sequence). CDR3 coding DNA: TGTGCCAGCAGCTTACGGGGACTAGCGGGCGCGAACACCGGGGAGCTGTTTTTT. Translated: CASSLRGLAGANTGELFF.

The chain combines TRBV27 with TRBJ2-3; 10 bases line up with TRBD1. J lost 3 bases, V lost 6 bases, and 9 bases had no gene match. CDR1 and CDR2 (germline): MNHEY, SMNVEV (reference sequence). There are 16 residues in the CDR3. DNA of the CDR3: TGTGCCAGCAGCGGGACAGGGGATCGGCCTACAGATACGCAGTATTTT. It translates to CASSGTGDRPTDTQYF.

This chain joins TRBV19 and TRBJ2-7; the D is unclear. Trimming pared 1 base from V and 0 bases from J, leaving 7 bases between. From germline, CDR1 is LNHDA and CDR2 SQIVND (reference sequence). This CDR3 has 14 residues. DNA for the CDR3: TGTGCCAGTAGTATAGGTCAGAACTCCTACGAGCAGTACTTC. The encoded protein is CASSIGQNSYEQYF.

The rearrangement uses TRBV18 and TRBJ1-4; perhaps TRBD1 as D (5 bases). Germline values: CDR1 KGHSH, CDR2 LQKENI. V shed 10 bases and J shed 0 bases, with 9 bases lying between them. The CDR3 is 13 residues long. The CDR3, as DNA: TGTGCCACGGCCAGGGCAACTAATGAAAAACTGTTTTTT. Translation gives CATARATNEKLFF.